A selection of T cell receptor beta chains follows, all from one sample in a study of cytomegalovirus exposure and HLA in healthy donors. TCRdb's table, derived via immunoSEQ multiplex PCR, lists solely in-frame clones and lacks some. The profile covers some 180,000 clones, with around 80% appearing a single time and 0.95% to 1.5% taken by the ten largest. The sample taken for sequencing was PBMCs. The receptors shown here come from a woman in her thirties in good health and CMV-seronegative. The CDR3 runs from the conserved cysteine through the conserved F or W. D genes are given only for firm matches.

TRBJ2-1 | TRBV7-7 | TRBD2 | TGTGCCAGCAGCTTAGGGGCGGGAGGGGCCTACAATGAGCAGTTCTTC | CASSLGAGGAYNEQFF
TRBJ1-2 | TRBV19 | NA | TGTGCCAGTAGTATATCGGTCTATGGCTACACCTTC | CASSISVYGYTF
TRBJ2-7 | TRBV11-1 | NA | TGTGCCAGCAGCCCGTCTAGAATCCCTCGCGAGCAGTACTTC | CASSPSRIPREQYF
TRBJ2-4 | TRBV5-6 | NA | TGTGCCAGCAGCTACCGGAGGGTGAGACTAGCCAAAAACATTCAGTACTTC | CASSYRRVRLAKNIQYF
TRBJ1-1 | TRBV20-1 | NA | TGCAGTGCGGAAAGGACGGGGGGGGCTTTCTTT | CSAERTGGAFF
TRBJ1-2 | TRBV6-5 | TRBD1 | TGTGCCAGCAGTTTCGGACAGGGGATCGGGTACACCTTC | CASSFGQGIGYTF
TRBJ2-7 | TRBV4-1 | TRBD1 | TGCGCCAGCAGCCTTCCGGGACAGTTTAACTACGAGCAGTACTTC | CASSLPGQFNYEQYF
TRBJ2-7 | TRBV5-1 | TRBD1 | TGCGCCAGCAGCCGGCGGTCCAGGACAGGGCCAGGCGAGCAGTACTTC | CASSRRSRTGPGEQYF
TRBJ1-5 | TRBV6-1 | TRBD1 | TGTGCCAGCGCGGACAGGGTACGGAGGAATCAGCCCCAGCATTTT | CASADRVRRNQPQHF
TRBJ1-1 | TRBV4-2 | NA | TGTGCCAGCAGCGAAGGGGGAGGGGATGGGGCTGAAGCTTTCTTT | CASSEGGGDGAEAFF
TRBJ2-2 | TRBV14 | TRBD1 | TGTGCCAGCAGCCAAGGGGGGACAGCGAACACCGGGGAGCTGTTTTTT | CASSQGGTANTGELFF
TRBJ1-1 | TRBV11-2 | NA | TGTGCCAGCACCCGAGTGGAGGGGTTGAACACTGAAGCTTTCTTT | CASTRVEGLNTEAFF